These 21 T cell receptor beta chains share one sample of origin, sequenced in a study of blood T cell repertoires in COVID-19. Method: immunoSEQ multiplex PCR; TCRdb's copy keeps in-frame clones and lacks some. The table lists 200,000 to 250,000 clones, less than 85% of them singletons, with 3% to 4.5% in the top ten. Sample: peripheral blood. These receptors all stem from a woman aged 80 or older with acute or convalescent COVID-19.

This chain joins TRBV4-1 and TRBJ2-7; TRBD1 might be the D (6 bases). Looked up from germline, CDR1 is MGHRA and CDR2 is YSYEKL. The CDR3 runs 18 residues. Trimming removed 4 bases from V and 0 bases from J, with 22 bases in between. CDR3 coding DNA: TGCGCCAGCAGCCCAACAGGCAGGGGAAGGACCCTCTCCTACGAGCAGTACTTC. This sequence encodes CASSPTGRGRTLSYEQYF.

This clone was counted a single time. The chain employs TRBV5-1 and TRBJ2-1; 10 nucleotides line up with TRBD2. The length of the CDR3 is 17 residues. Trimming removed 0 bases from V and 6 bases from J; junction bases left unmatched: 9. Germline V gene lookup returns CDR1 SGHRS and CDR2 YFSETQ. The CDR3 here is CASSLGHLAGASNEQFF. The CDR3 DNA reads TGCGCCAGCAGCTTGGGCCATCTAGCGGGGGCTTCCAATGAGCAGTTCTTC.

The chain employs TRBV25-1 and TRBJ2-5; 8 bases line up with TRBD1. In germline, CDR1 is MGHDK, CDR2 SYGVNS. The CDR3 sequence is 15 residues long. After removal of 4 bases from V and 1 base from J, the junction contained 5 bases not matched to a gene. CDR3 nucleotide sequence: TGTGCCAGCAGTGGCTACAGGGGGAGCCAAGAGACCCAGTACTTC. Protein sequence: CASSGYRGSQETQYF.

The CDR3, as DNA: TGTGCCAGCAGAATGGACAGGAACACTGAAGCTTTCTTT. It codes for CASRMDRNTEAFF. J is TRBJ1-1 and V is TRBV6-4, with D maybe TRBD1 (6 bases). The CDR3 length is 13 residues. CDR1 is MRHNA, CDR2 SNTAGT, per germline. V was clipped by 6 bases and J by 1 base, with 9 bases between them.

The V and J genes are TRBV6-5 and TRBJ1-6; D gene unclear. V was clipped by 2 bases and J by 8 bases, with 10 bases between them. The CDR3 consists of 14 residues. Germline V gene lookup returns CDR1 MNHEY and CDR2 SVGAGI. CDR3 residues: CASSYGRRYSPLHF. CDR3 nucleotides: TGTGCCAGCAGTTACGGCAGGCGATATTCACCCCTCCACTTT.

The J gene is TRBJ2-2, the V gene TRBV9; 8 nucleotides agree with TRBD1. The V segment lost 6 bases and the J segment 0 bases; nucleotides outside the gene matches: 4. CDR3 length: 15 residues. Germline V lookup: CDR1 SGDLS, CDR2 YYNGEE. The DNA for the CDR3 is TGTGCCAGCACCCGGACAGGGTCGAACACCGGGGAGCTGTTTTTT. Its translation: CASTRTGSNTGELFF. The whole variable domain, remainder taken from reference TRBV9 and TRBJ2-2, is DSGVTQTPKHLITATGQRVTLRCSPRSGDLSVYWYQQSLDQGLQFLIQYYNGEERAKGNILERFSAQQFPDLHSELNLSSLELGDSALYFCASTRTGSNTGELFFGEGSRLTVL.

The V call is TRBV5-6, the J call TRBJ2-7; tentatively, D is TRBD1 (5 bases). CDR3 size: 14 residues. CDR1 is SGHDT and CDR2 is YYEEEE in the germline V gene. V dropped 4 bases and J dropped 2 bases, with 13 bases sitting between them. The CDR3 here is CASSQGRGTYEQYF. The CDR3 DNA reads TGTGCCAGCAGCCAGGGAAGGGGTACCTACGAGCAGTACTTC.

The chain uses TRBV5-1 and TRBJ2-1; tentatively, D is TRBD1 (6 bases). Trimming removed 3 bases at V and 4 bases at J, with 14 bases between. CDR1 is SGHRS and CDR2 is YFSETQ in the germline V gene. The CDR3 loop spans 15 amino acids. CDR3 loop: CASSSDRRSYNEQFF. In DNA, the CDR3 is TGCGCCAGCAGCTCAGACAGGAGATCTTACAATGAGCAGTTCTTC.

The chain couples TRBV12-5 to TRBJ2-1, with D perhaps matching TRBD2 (6 bases). Germline V CDR1 and CDR2: LGHNT, FRNRAP. The CDR3 spans 12 residues. The V gene lost 6 bases and the J gene lost 8 bases, with 11 bases spanning the gap. CDR3 sequence reads: CASGPGRDEQFF. The CDR3, as DNA: TGTGCTAGTGGCCCCGGGAGAGATGAGCAGTTCTTC. Full variable domain (remainder filled in from reference TRBV12-5 and TRBJ2-1): DARVTQTPRHKVTEMGQEVTMRCQPILGHNTVFWYRQTMMQGLELLAYFRNRAPLDDSGMPKDRFSAEMPDATLATLKIQPSEPRDSAVYFCASGPGRDEQFFGPGTRLTVL.

The chain has TRBV27 and TRBJ1-6, with TRBD1 identical over 7 bases. Germline lookup yields CDR1 MNHEY and CDR2 SMNVEV (reference sequence). The CDR3 totals 16 residues. Germline trimming cut 3 bases from V and 10 bases from J; bases unmatched to any gene: 12. This CDR3 is CASSFDGDRVNSPLHF. CDR3 nucleotide sequence: TGTGCCAGCAGTTTTGACGGCGACAGGGTTAACTCACCCCTCCACTTT.

The chain couples TRBV28 to TRBJ1-5; D is unclear. The CDR3 has 15 amino acids. CDR1 is MDHEN and CDR2 is SYDVKM in the germline V gene. V lost 7 bases and J lost 2, with 15 bases in between. CDR3 bases: TGTGCCAGCAAACCTTCGCTAGGCGGCAATCAGCCCCAGCATTTT. Encoded protein: CASKPSLGGNQPQHF.

This sequence joins TRBV30 and TRBJ1-1, with 8 bases matching TRBD1. V gave up 5 bases and J gave up 4 bases; unmatched junction bases: 12. The germline V gene encodes CDR1 GTSNPN and CDR2 SVGIG (reference sequence). CDR3 size: 15 residues. CDR3 nucleotide sequence: TGTGCCTGGGGACAGGGCCATGTCCAGAGCACTGAAGCTTTCTTT. Translation gives CAWGQGHVQSTEAFF. Supplemented by reference TRBV30 and TRBJ1-1, the full variable domain reads SQTIHQWPATLVQPVGSPLSLECTVEGTSNPNLYWYRQAAGRGLQLLFYSVGIGQISSEVPQNLSASRPQDRQFILSSKKLLLSDSGFYLCAWGQGHVQSTEAFFGQGTRLTVV.

V and J are TRBV9 and TRBJ2-3; D is ambiguous. The CDR3 has 12 residues. V was cut by 4 bases and J by 4 bases, with 7 bases left in between. The germline CDR1 and CDR2 sequences are SGDLS and YYNGEE. CDR3 protein: CASSLLADTQYF. CDR3 DNA sequence: TGTGCCAGCAGCCTATTAGCAGATACGCAGTATTTT. The variable domain in full, completed from reference TRBV9 and TRBJ2-3, reads DSGVTQTPKHLITATGQRVTLRCSPRSGDLSVYWYQQSLDQGLQFLIQYYNGEERAKGNILERFSAQQFPDLHSELNLSSLELGDSALYFCASSLLADTQYFGPGTRLTVL.

V usage is TRBV5-1 and J usage is TRBJ1-4; TRBD1 agrees at 7 bases. V gave up 1 base and J gave up 7 bases; unmatched junction bases: 4. Germline V gene data show CDR1 as SGHRS and CDR2 as YFSETQ. This CDR3 spans 14 amino acids. CDR3 residues: CASSLTGDIEKLFF. CDR3 DNA sequence: TGCGCCAGCAGCTTGACAGGGGACATTGAAAAACTGTTTTTT. Looking up the rest from reference TRBV5-1 and TRBJ1-4 gives the full variable domain: KAGVTQTPRYLIKTRGQQVTLSCSPISGHRSVSWYQQTPGQGLQFLFEYFSETQRNKGNFPGRFSGRQFSNSRSEMNVSTLELGDSALYLCASSLTGDIEKLFFGSGTQLSVL.

The chain couples TRBV3-1 (or the pseudogene TRBV3-2) to TRBJ1-2; perhaps TRBD1 as D (5 bases). The CDR3 covers 16 residues. Germline CDR1 and CDR2: LGHDT and YNNKEL (reference sequence). Trimming pared 4 bases from V and 8 bases from J, leaving 23 bases between. The CDR3 DNA follows: TGTGCCAGCAGCCTATCGACGGGGGTGACGTTGCGGGGCTACACCTTC. Amino acids: CASSLSTGVTLRGYTF.

The chain joins TRBV7-9 to TRBJ2-3; D is perhaps TRBD2 (5 bases). The CDR3 spans 14 residues. V dropped 5 bases and J dropped 6 bases, with 15 bases sitting between them. Germline CDR1 reads SEHNR; CDR2 reads FQNEAQ (reference sequence). This CDR3 is CASSPLPGSDTQYF. The CDR3 bases are TGTGCCAGCAGCCCCCTCCCGGGGTCGGATACGCAGTATTTT.

The V call is TRBV7-2, the J call TRBJ1-3, with 8 nucleotides matching TRBD1. V dropped 5 bases and J dropped 0; count of bases not matched to a gene: 3. Per the germline V gene, CDR1 is SGHTA and CDR2 is FQGNSA. This CDR3 contains 15 residues. The CDR3 loop reads CASSPQGASGNTIYF. In DNA form, the CDR3 reads TGTGCCAGCAGCCCCCAGGGGGCCTCTGGAAACACCATATATTTT.

The rearrangement uses TRBV7-2 and TRBJ2-2; the match to TRBD1 covers 7 bases. The germline V gene encodes CDR1 SGHTA and CDR2 FQGNSA. After removal of 6 bases from V and 5 bases from J, the junction contained 9 bases not matched to a gene. There are 15 residues in the CDR3. CDR3 sequence (DNA): TGTGCCAGCAGTATGGACAGGACCCTGACCGGGGAGCTGTTTTTT. Translated: CASSMDRTLTGELFF.

V and J are TRBV4-2 and TRBJ1-4; D gene ambiguous. The V end was cut by 4 bases, the J end by 4 bases, with 13 bases between. The germline V gene has CDR1 LGHNA and CDR2 YNFKEQ. The CDR3 length is 15 residues. The DNA for the CDR3 is TGTGCCAGCAGCCCGGACGCGGGTTTTAATGAAAAACTGTTTTTT. This gives the protein CASSPDAGFNEKLFF.

CDR3 amino acids: CASSWDDRDRNSNYGYTF. DNA for the CDR3: TGTGCCAGCAGCTGGGATGACCGGGACAGAAATTCTAACTATGGCTACACCTTC. This rearrangement joins TRBV5-6 to TRBJ1-2, with 7 bases aligning to TRBD1. The CDR3 is 18 amino acids. The V gene end was trimmed by 3 bases and the J gene end by 0 bases; junction bases not matched to a gene: 14. Germline values: CDR1 SGHDT, CDR2 YYEEEE.

CDR3 sequence: CASSLGVLGGEQPQHF. DNA of the CDR3: TGCGCCAGCAGCTTGGGGGTCCTAGGCGGGGAGCAGCCCCAGCATTTT. The J gene is TRBJ1-5, the V gene TRBV5-1; D is unresolved. Trimming stripped 0 bases from V and 7 bases from J, with 17 bases between. The CDR3 is 16 amino acids. CDR1 SGHRS and CDR2 YFSETQ come from the germline V gene.